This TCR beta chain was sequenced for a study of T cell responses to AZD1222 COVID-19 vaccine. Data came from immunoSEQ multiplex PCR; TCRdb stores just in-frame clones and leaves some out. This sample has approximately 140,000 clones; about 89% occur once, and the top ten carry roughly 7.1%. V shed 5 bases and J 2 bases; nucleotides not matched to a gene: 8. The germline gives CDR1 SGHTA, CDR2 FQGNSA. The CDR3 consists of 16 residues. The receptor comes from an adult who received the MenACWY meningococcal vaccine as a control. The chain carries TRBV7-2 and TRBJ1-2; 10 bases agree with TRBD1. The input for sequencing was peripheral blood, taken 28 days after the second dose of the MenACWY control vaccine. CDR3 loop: CASSPGTGAINYGYTF. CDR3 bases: TGTGCCAGCAGCCCAGGGACAGGGGCGATCAACTATGGCTACACCTTC.